The rows below give T cell receptor beta chains drawn from one sample of a study of radiotherapy plus CTLA-4 blockade in lung cancer. Using immunoSEQ multiplex PCR, the repertoire was profiled, and TCRdb retains in-frame clones only, with some absent. The sample shows 85,000 to 130,000 clones, 70% to 90% of them seen only once. Sequenced here: peripheral blood, sampled from a patient treated with radiotherapy plus ipilimumab. These receptors all stem from a human donor with non-small cell lung cancer that progressed on radiotherapy plus ipilimumab. Some clones in this sample may be carry-over from other donors' samples. Both conserved end residues are part of each CDR3. Fields, in order: J gene, CDR3 length, clone size, V gene, D gene, CDR3 protein, CDR3 DNA. D genes are given only for firm matches. Expanded clones get a size class; other rows say once, few or many, or leave the size out.

TRBJ1-3	16	NA	TRBV7-2	NA	CASSPNRVSSGNTIYF	TGTGCCAGCAGCCCCAACAGGGTCTCCTCCGGAAACACCATATATTTT
TRBJ2-7	14	NA	TRBV7-9	NA	CASSLLARLGEQYF	TGTGCCAGCAGTTTACTAGCTCGGTTGGGGGAGCAGTACTTC
TRBJ2-7	14	NA	TRBV5-1	TRBD1	CASSGTGGVYEQYF	TGCGCCAGCAGCGGAACAGGGGGCGTTTACGAGCAGTACTTC
TRBJ1-2	15	NA	TRBV10-3	TRBD1	CAISVLKGAQDGYTF	TGTGCCATCAGTGTGTTGAAGGGGGCGCAGGATGGCTACACCTTC
TRBJ2-1	15	NA	TRBV5-1	TRBD2	CASSHLAGAYNEQFF	TGCGCCAGCAGCCATCTAGCGGGGGCATACAATGAGCAGTTCTTC
TRBJ1-5	13	NA	TRBV4-1	TRBD1	CASIRQGNQPQHF	TGCGCCAGCATCAGACAGGGTAATCAGCCCCAGCATTTT
TRBJ1-3	12	NA	TRBV6-6	NA	CASRSSGNTIYF	TGTGCCAGTCGTAGCTCTGGAAACACCATATATTTT
TRBJ1-2	15	NA	TRBV18	TRBD1	CASSLGQGGNYGYTF	TGTGCCAGCTCGTTGGGACAGGGAGGTAACTATGGCTACACCTTC
TRBJ1-1	15	NA	TRBV15	NA	CATSRLAALNTEAFF	TGTGCCACCAGCAGATTGGCAGCTTTGAACACTGAAGCTTTCTTT
TRBJ2-7	12	NA	TRBV5-5	NA	CASSLGWYEQYF	TGTGCCAGCAGCTTGGGGTGGTACGAGCAGTACTTC
TRBJ1-3	21	NA	TRBV2	TRBD1	CASREALRGQGARKGGNTIYF	TGTGCCAGCAGGGAAGCGCTTCGAGGGCAGGGGGCGCGTAAAGGGGGAAACACCATATATTTT
TRBJ2-5	13	NA	TRBV5-4	NA	CASSLDSKETQYF	TGTGCCAGCAGCTTGGACAGTAAAGAGACCCAGTACTTC
TRBJ1-6	18	NA	TRBV4-3	NA	CASSQELGGSSYNSPLHF	TGCGCCAGCAGCCAAGAATTGGGGGGTAGCTCCTATAATTCACCCCTCCACTTT
TRBJ2-1	14	NA	TRBV2	NA	CASVGWSSYNEQFF	TGTGCCAGCGTAGGATGGAGCTCCTACAATGAGCAGTTCTTC
TRBJ2-3	14	NA	TRBV9	NA	CASSVGPGTDTQYF	TGTGCCAGCAGCGTAGGACCAGGCACAGATACGCAGTATTTT
TRBJ1-4	15	NA	TRBV11-2	TRBD1	CASSLGQGTGEKLFF	TGTGCCAGCAGCTTAGGACAGGGGACGGGAGAAAAACTGTTTTTT
TRBJ2-6	17	NA	TRBV6-4	NA	CARNQWTASSGANVLTF	TGTGCCAGAAACCAATGGACAGCCAGCTCTGGGGCCAACGTCCTGACTTTC
TRBJ2-5	17	NA	TRBV7-8	TRBD2	CASSLPRDLAGRETQYF	TGTGCCAGCAGCTTACCGAGGGATCTAGCGGGGAGGGAGACCCAGTACTTC
TRBJ1-4	12	NA	TRBV4-3	NA	CARGSRREKLFF	TGCGCCAGAGGGTCGCGGCGTGAAAAACTGTTTTTT
TRBJ2-3	14	once	TRBV10-3	NA	CAISSTSFADTQYF	TGTGCCATCAGTTCCACTAGCTTTGCAGATACGCAGTATTTT
TRBJ2-6	17	NA	TRBV9	NA	CASSWSGRDSGANVLTF	TGTGCCAGCAGCTGGTCTGGACGGGACTCTGGGGCCAACGTCCTGACTTTC
TRBJ2-3	13	NA	TRBV11-2	NA	CASSLGILDTQYF	TGTGCCAGCAGCTTAGGGATACTGGATACGCAGTATTTT
TRBJ1-2	14	once	TRBV19	TRBD1	CASSILGTGDGYTF	TGTGCCAGTAGTATTCTCGGGACAGGGGATGGCTACACCTTC
TRBJ1-1	11	NA	TRBV20-1	NA	CSASGNTEAFF	TGCAGTGCTAGCGGGAACACTGAAGCTTTCTTT
TRBJ1-4	14	NA	TRBV5-4	NA	CASTPTATNEKLFF	TGTGCCAGCACCCCGACAGCAACTAATGAAAAACTGTTTTTT
TRBJ1-6	19	NA	TRBV4-3	TRBD1	CASSQDPPHQGARNSPLHF	TGCGCCAGCAGCCAAGATCCACCGCACCAGGGGGCAAGGAATTCACCCCTCCACTTT
TRBJ2-5	19	NA	TRBV4-1	TRBD2	CASSQDQTSGSGPPETQYF	TGCGCCAGCAGCCAAGATCAGACTAGCGGGTCCGGGCCCCCCGAGACCCAGTACTTC
TRBJ2-3	15	once	TRBV6-4	TRBD2	CASSVTSGATDTQYF	TGTGCCAGCAGTGTGACTAGCGGGGCAACAGATACGCAGTATTTT
TRBJ1-2	13	NA	TRBV7-8	TRBD1	CASSSYRGSGYTF	TGTGCCAGCAGCTCATACAGGGGTAGTGGCTACACCTTC
TRBJ2-2	19	NA	TRBV7-8	NA	CASSSTHTGGLENTGELFF	TGTGCCAGCAGCTCAACCCACACCGGGGGACTGGAGAACACCGGGGAGCTGTTTTTT
TRBJ2-5	15	NA	TRBV5-1	TRBD2	CASSSGTSGQETQYF	TGCGCCAGCAGCTCCGGGACTAGCGGCCAAGAGACCCAGTACTTC
TRBJ2-5	13	NA	TRBV7-3	NA	CASSLGHQETQYF	TGTGCCAGCAGCTTAGGACATCAAGAGACCCAGTACTTC
TRBJ1-2	13	NA	TRBV19	NA	CASSERTLVGYTF	TGTGCCAGTAGTGAGCGCACCCTCGTTGGCTACACCTTC
TRBJ1-1	13	NA	TRBV29-1	NA	CSVEQGINTEAFF	TGCAGCGTTGAACAGGGCATAAACACTGAAGCTTTCTTT
TRBJ2-6	16	NA	TRBV4-3	NA	CASSQNIGSGANVLTF	TGCGCCAGCAGCCAAAATATCGGGTCTGGGGCCAACGTCCTGACTTTC
TRBJ1-3	14	NA	TRBV5-1	NA	CASSPWEGGNTIYF	TGCGCCAGCAGTCCTTGGGAGGGTGGAAACACCATATATTTT
TRBJ1-1	13	NA	TRBV6-5	TRBD1	CASSSGQGIEAFF	TGTGCCAGCAGTTCGGGACAGGGGATTGAAGCTTTCTTT
TRBJ2-7	19	NA	TRBV13	TRBD2	CASSSPAGTSGGNLYEQYF	TGTGCCAGCAGCTCACCAGCCGGGACTAGCGGGGGGAACCTTTACGAGCAGTACTTC
TRBJ2-1	15	NA	TRBV2	NA	CASSEGPITTDEQFF	TGTGCCAGCAGTGAAGGCCCCATTACAACGGATGAGCAGTTCTTC
TRBJ2-3	14	NA	TRBV7-3	TRBD2	CASSLTGREDTQYF	TGTGCCAGCAGCTTAACCGGGAGGGAAGATACGCAGTATTTT
TRBJ1-2	13	NA	TRBV5-1	NA	CASSFRGNYGYTF	TGCGCCAGCAGCTTCCGGGGGAACTATGGCTACACCTTC
TRBJ1-2	17	once	TRBV30	TRBD1	CAWNQPGQDWRGDGYTF	TGTGCCTGGAACCAACCGGGACAGGATTGGAGGGGGGATGGCTACACCTTC
TRBJ2-2	14	NA	TRBV7-3	NA	CASSYRVNTGELFF	TGTGCCAGCAGTTATAGAGTCAACACCGGGGAGCTGTTTTTT
TRBJ1-2	13	few	TRBV30	TRBD1	CAWSRDRPYGYTF	TGTGCCTGGAGCAGGGACAGGCCCTATGGCTACACCTTC
TRBJ1-6	15	NA	TRBV9	NA	CASSTEPQTSLPLHF	TGTGCCAGCAGCACCGAACCCCAGACTTCTCTACCCCTCCACTTT
TRBJ2-4	12	NA	TRBV6-5	NA	CASRTGDRIQYF	TGTGCCAGCAGAACGGGGGATCGGATTCAGTACTTC
TRBJ2-7	14	NA	TRBV7-9	NA	CASSFGRFSYEQYF	TGTGCCAGCAGCTTCGGTAGGTTCTCCTACGAGCAGTACTTC
TRBJ2-2	16	NA	TRBV28	NA	CASSLYRGKDPGELFF	TGTGCCAGCAGTTTATACCGGGGGAAAGATCCCGGGGAGCTGTTTTTT
TRBJ1-5	14	NA	TRBV6-5	NA	CASSVQNSNQPQHF	TGTGCCAGCAGCGTACAGAATAGCAATCAGCCCCAGCATTTT
TRBJ2-7	15	NA	TRBV6-5	TRBD2	CASRSKSGASYEQYF	TGTGCCAGCAGGAGCAAAAGCGGGGCAAGCTACGAGCAGTACTTC
TRBJ2-3	15	NA	TRBV6-4	NA	CASSIQLGVADTQYF	TGTGCCAGCAGTATCCAACTAGGCGTAGCGGATACGCAGTATTTT
TRBJ2-2	14	NA	TRBV7-7	NA	CASSLDVGTGELFF	TGTGCTAGCAGCTTAGACGTCGGTACCGGGGAGCTGTTTTTT